These 26 T cell receptor beta chains came from one sample sequenced in a study of blood T cells in healthy people across ages. Next came a second PCR, run for about 7 to 11 cycles, which used a sample-barcoded 5' primer along with a J-beta primer mix. In TCRdb, the 5' RACE reads were re-called with MiXCR into one record per CDR3 protein. The sample lists 850,000 or so distinct CDR3 sequences; around 28% were seen once. Sequencing used blood. These receptors all stem from an elderly woman in good health.

There are many counts of this clonotype. The chain recombines TRBV20-1 with TRBJ2-5; 8 positions match TRBD2. The CDR3 is 14 residues long. With 2 bases clipped from V and 3 bases from J, the junction kept 5 bases outside the gene matches. Per the germline V gene, CDR1 is DFQATT and CDR2 is SNEGSKA (reference sequence). The chain's CDR3 is CSARLGTRKETQYF. CDR3 nucleotide sequence: TGCAGTGCTAGACTCGGGACTAGAAAAGAGACCCAGTACTTC.

This clonotype came up many times. The chain uses TRBV20-1 and TRBJ2-4; D is unresolved. Germline CDR1 and CDR2: DFQATT and SNEGSKA (reference sequence). The CDR3 runs to 13 residues. V was shortened by 3 bases and J by 2 bases, with 8 bases between the two germline ends. The CDR3 loop is CSARGLSKNIQYF. CDR3 DNA: TGCAGTGCTAGGGGTCTCTCCAAAAACATTCAGTACTTC.

The chain employs TRBV14 and TRBJ2-6; perhaps D is TRBD1 or TRBD2 (5 bases each). The CDR3 covers 18 residues. The germline V gene has CDR1 SGHDN and CDR2 FVKESK. V was pared by 0 bases and J by 0 bases, with 12 bases between. The CDR3 nucleotides are TGTGCCAGCAGCCAAGATTACGCAGGGAGCTCTGGGGCCAACGTCCTGACTTTC. Residues: CASSQDYAGSSGANVLTF.

This clonotype was counted ten times or more. This sequence joins TRBV20-1 and TRBJ2-1, with 9 nucleotides matching TRBD1. CDR1 is DFQATT and CDR2 is SNEGSKA in the germline V gene (reference sequence). V dropped 1 base and J dropped 6; count of bases not matched to a gene: 10. This CDR3 contains 16 residues. CDR3 coding DNA: TGCAGTGCTAGAGTTTTCAACAGGGGGCCCTCCAATGAGCAGTTCTTC. Translated, it gives CSARVFNRGPSNEQFF.

The chain joins TRBV9 to TRBJ2-5; TRBD1 matches at 7 bases. Germline V gene data show CDR1 as SGDLS and CDR2 as YYNGEE. V was clipped by 4 bases and J by 1 base; unmatched bases: 13. This CDR3 spans 17 amino acids. The DNA for the CDR3 is TGTGCCAGCAGCCCCACTATTGGGCAGGGGGTCCAAGAGACCCAGTACTTC. Amino acids: CASSPTIGQGVQETQYF.

Points on this clonotype: A much larger clone sits a single nucleotide away, making a read error possible. This chain links TRBV12-3 or TRBV12-4 with TRBJ1-2; D is perhaps TRBD1 (5 bases). The CDR3 sequence is 14 residues long. Trimming stripped 1 base from V and 6 bases from J, with 12 bases between. The CDR3 spells CASSLGAGPDGYTF. Here the CDR3 DNA reads TGTGCCAGCAGTTTAGGGGCAGGGCCTGATGGCTACACCTTC.

CDR3 nucleotide sequence: TGTGCCAGCAGTTTAGCGCGGCGGCTCTCCTACAATGAGCAGTTCTTC. Amino acid sequence: CASSLARRLSYNEQFF. V is TRBV12-3 or TRBV12-4 and J is TRBJ2-1; no clear D gene. Trimming removed 0 bases from V and 0 bases from J, with 9 bases in between. The CDR3 has 16 residues.

This clonotype was counted at least ten times. The chain couples TRBV4-3 to TRBJ1-5; perhaps TRBD1 as D (6 bases). The germline gives CDR1 LGHNA, CDR2 YSLEER. This CDR3 comprises 15 residues. V lost 1 base, J lost 3 bases, and 10 bases lay in between. The CDR3 spells CASSQVTGYNQPQHF. The DNA of the CDR3 is TGCGCCAGCAGCCAAGTCACAGGGTACAATCAGCCCCAGCATTTT.

This clonotype was counted only a few times. This chain joins TRBV2 and TRBJ2-1; no reliable D call. Germline values: CDR1 SNHLY, CDR2 FYNNEI. V lost 5 bases and J lost 0, with 5 bases in between. The CDR3 has 13 amino acids. CDR3 amino acids: CASSSFSYNEQFF. As DNA, the CDR3 is TGTGCCAGCAGTAGCTTCTCCTACAATGAGCAGTTCTTC.

The chain employs TRBV6-5 and TRBJ2-5; no firm D call. Germline V CDR1 and CDR2: MNHEY, SVGAGI. The CDR3 has 16 residues. V lost 0 bases and J 1 base, leaving 12 bases between the germline ends. The CDR3 DNA reads as TGTGCCAGCAGTTACTCGAGGTGGCAGTCCCAAGAGACCCAGTACTTC. The encoded protein is CASSYSRWQSQETQYF.

As to this clonotype: A single base separates this from a much larger clone, so it may be a read error. The rearrangement uses TRBV7-9 and TRBJ1-2; tentative D call: TRBD1 (6 bases). Germline CDR1 reads SEHNR; CDR2 reads FQNEAQ (reference sequence). The CDR3 has 15 residues. Trimming removed 5 bases from V and 4 bases from J, with 17 bases in between. The DNA for the CDR3 is TGTGCCAGCAGCGTATCCCGGGGGGCAGGCTATGGCTACACCTTC. Encoded protein: CASSVSRGAGYGYTF.

The sample holds many counts of this clonotype. The rearrangement uses TRBV5-6 and TRBJ2-3, with D perhaps TRBD1 (6 bases). The germline gives CDR1 SGHDT, CDR2 YYEEEE. The V end was cut by 5 bases, the J end by 7 bases, with 14 bases between. The CDR3 is 13 residues long. CDR3 coding DNA: TGTGCCAGCAGTTATGGACAGACTAATACGCAGTATTTT. Protein product: CASSYGQTNTQYF. The full variable domain, completed using reference TRBV5-6 and TRBJ2-3, is DAGVTQSPTHLIKTRGQQVTLRCSPKSGHDTVSWYQQALGQGPQFIFQYYEEEERQRGNFPDRFSGHQFPNYSSELNVNALLLGDSALYLCASSYGQTNTQYFGPGTRLTVL.

Of note for this clonotype: A read error may explain this, as a much larger clone is one base away. The genes are TRBV28 and TRBJ1-2, with a possible D match to TRBD1 (5 bases). V lost 4 bases to trimming and J lost 7 bases, with 16 bases between them. There are 14 residues in the CDR3. Looked up from germline, CDR1 is MDHEN and CDR2 is SYDVKM. As DNA, the CDR3 is TGTGCCAGCAGTTGGTGGGAGGGGTACGGTGGCTACACCTTC. It codes for CASSWWEGYGGYTF.

This clonotype was seen more than once but under ten times. Being one base from a much bigger clone, this may be a read error. The genes are TRBV7-9 and TRBJ2-7; 12 bases are shared with TRBD2. The CDR3 covers 17 residues. CDR1 is SEHNR and CDR2 is FQNEAQ in the germline V gene (reference sequence). The V segment lost 3 bases and the J segment 7 bases; nucleotides outside the gene matches: 13. CDR3 in amino acids: CASSFWTSGENRGEQYF. CDR3 nucleotides: TGTGCCAGCAGCTTCTGGACTAGCGGGGAGAACAGGGGTGAGCAGTACTTC.

This clonotype was detected ten times or more. The rearrangement joins TRBV6-6 to TRBJ2-7, with a weak D call TRBD2 (5 bases). Trimming left V 6 bases short and J 0 bases short, with 12 bases between. Germline CDR1 is MNHNY and CDR2 is SVGAGI (reference sequence). This CDR3 comprises 14 residues. The CDR3 is CASRDTGISYEQYF. The CDR3 nucleotides are TGTGCCAGCAGAGATACGGGAATCTCCTACGAGCAGTACTTC.

The sample holds many counts of this clonotype. V is TRBV6-2 or TRBV6-3 and J is TRBJ2-7, with 8 bases matching TRBD1. The CDR3 runs 15 residues. Germline CDR1 is MNHEY and CDR2 is SVGEGT. The V segment lost 4 bases and the J segment 4 bases; nucleotides outside the gene matches: 9. The CDR3 region has the DNA TGTGCCAGCAGTTTGGACAGGGCAGGGCTTTACGAGCAGTACTTC. Translated: CASSLDRAGLYEQYF.

This clonotype was detected many times. The germline gene is not matched at one end of the junction; a read error may be the cause. J is TRBJ2-5 and V is TRBV5-1; TRBD1 agrees at 8 bases. The CDR3 spans 14 residues. Germline-derived CDR1 and CDR2 are SGHRS and YFSETQ. CDR3 loop: CASSAGQGQETQYF. The CDR3 DNA reads TGTGCCAGCAGCGCCGGACAGGGTCAAGAGACCCAGTACTTC.

There are many counts of this clonotype. The chain combines TRBV6-2 or TRBV6-3 with TRBJ2-2, with 7 bases fitting TRBD2. Germline V lookup: CDR1 MNHEY, CDR2 SVGEGT. J lost 9 bases, V lost 2 bases, and 9 bases had no gene match. The CDR3 consists of 15 residues. CDR3 region: CASSYGGTTPRELFF. As DNA, the CDR3 is TGTGCCAGCAGTTACGGTGGGACTACCCCCCGGGAGCTGTTTTTT.

This clonotype occurred a few times. The rearrangement uses TRBV24-1 and TRBJ2-3, with 13 positions matching TRBD2. The CDR3 consists of 17 residues. V lost 4 bases, J lost 6 bases, and 9 bases stayed unmatched. The V gene's germline CDR1 is KGHDR and CDR2 SFDVKD. The DNA for the CDR3 is TGTGCCACCAGTGAGCCTACTAGCGGGGGGGCCTTTGATACGCAGTATTTT. Protein sequence: CATSEPTSGGAFDTQYF.

This clonotype has more than one count but fewer than ten. This may arise from a read error, as a much more abundant clone is one base away. The chain couples TRBV15 to TRBJ1-2; no clear D. Between the trimmed V and J ends, which lost 0 bases and 4 bases, there was a span of 15 bases. The CDR3 contains 16 residues. Germline lookup yields CDR1 LNHNV and CDR2 YYDKDF (reference sequence). The CDR3 spells CATSREGKGVAYGYTF. The CDR3 nucleotides are TGTGCCACCAGCAGAGAGGGAAAGGGAGTAGCCTATGGCTACACCTTC.

This clonotype was recorded many times. The chain carries TRBV7-9 and TRBJ2-1; 11 positions match TRBD2. The V and J ends lost 5 bases and 6 bases, in that order; junction bases with no gene match: 3. Germline assignment: CDR1 SEHNR and CDR2 FQNEAQ (reference sequence). The CDR3 consists of 14 residues. In DNA form, the CDR3 reads TGTGCCAGCAGCAATAGCGGGGGGGTCAATGAGCAGTTCTTC. Protein: CASSNSGGVNEQFF. The full variable domain, in which reference TRBV7-9 and TRBJ2-1 provide the parts outside the CDR3, is DTGVSQNPRHKITKRGQNVTFRCDPISEHNRLYWYRQTLGQGPEFLTYFQNEAQLEKSRLLSDRFSAERPKGSFSTLEIQRTEQGDSAMYLCASSNSGGVNEQFFGPGTRLTVL.

Note on this clonotype: One end of the junction is discordant with germline, which a read error may explain. The chain is built from TRBV5-1 and TRBJ1-1, with D perhaps TRBD1 (6 bases). CDR1 SGHRS and CDR2 YFSETQ come from the germline V gene. The CDR3 spans 14 residues. The CDR3 is CAGSSGQLNTEAFF. The DNA for the CDR3 is TGCGCCGGCAGCTCCGGACAGCTGAACACTGAAGCTTTCTTT.

V gene TRBV6-5 combines with J gene TRBJ1-4, with D perhaps TRBD1 (6 bases). Germline loops: CDR1 MNHEY, CDR2 SVGAGI. The CDR3 spans 15 residues. Trimming left V 0 bases short and J 7 bases short, with 12 bases between. Here the CDR3 reads CASSYSGHGREKLFF. The CDR3 DNA follows: TGTGCCAGCAGTTACTCGGGACATGGGCGTGAAAAACTGTTTTTT.

The gene calls are TRBV6-5 and TRBJ2-7; D is undetermined. Germline V CDR1 and CDR2: MNHEY, SVGAGI. The V end was cut by 5 bases, the J end by 0 bases, with 8 bases between. The CDR3 length is 13 residues. In DNA form, the CDR3 reads TGTGCCAGCAGTCGACGGATCTCCTACGAGCAGTACTTC. Translation gives CASSRRISYEQYF.

The chain couples TRBV7-9 to TRBJ1-1, with a tentative D call TRBD1 (5 bases). CDR3 length: 15 amino acids. V was trimmed by 5 bases and J by 2 bases, leaving 15 bases between them. Germline CDR1 is SEHNR and CDR2 is FQNEAQ (reference sequence). The CDR3 loop is CASSPTAGPNTEAFF. The CDR3 DNA sequence: TGTGCCAGCAGCCCAACAGCGGGGCCCAACACTGAAGCTTTCTTT.

Details on this clonotype: A much larger clone lies one base from this, so it may be a read error. CDR3 sequence: CTSSLVGLAGGSTDTQYF. The CDR3, as DNA: TGTACCAGCAGTTTAGTAGGGCTAGCGGGGGGGAGCACAGATACGCAGTATTTT. V gene TRBV12-3 or TRBV12-4 combines with J gene TRBJ2-3; 12 bases agree with TRBD2. The CDR3 totals 18 residues.